Sequencing of this T cell receptor beta chain was carried out in a study of T cells in Graves' hyperthyroidism and ophthalmopathy. CDR1 is MDHEN, CDR2 SYDVKM, per germline. The CDR3 contains 13 residues. V was clipped by 3 bases and J by 7 bases, with 12 bases between them. This clonotype was seen repeatedly, ten times or more. Amplification yielded TCR beta CDR3 regions, with RNA transcripts as the source. A set of HTBI primers served as the primers for a first-round RT-PCR of the TCR CDR3. TCRdb ran MiXCR on the multiplex PCR reads and lists one entry per CDR3 protein. This table has about 350,000 distinct CDR3 sequences, around 14% appearing once. Over 18 months, lack of ophthalmopathy progression marked Graves' hyperthyroidism as stable. Newly diagnosed hyperthyroidism patients aged 18 to 65 years had disease lasting under 2 months. Exclusion of patients followed from uncontrolled infection, other autoimmune disease, pregnancy or lactation.

The chain uses TRBV28 and TRBJ2-5, with D uncertain. This sequence originates from a woman aged 25 to 45 with Graves' hyperthyroidism. Source material: blood. CDR3 sequence reads: CASSFYGPGTQYF. Here the CDR3 DNA reads TGTGCCAGCAGTTTTTACGGTCCAGGGACCCAGTACTTC.